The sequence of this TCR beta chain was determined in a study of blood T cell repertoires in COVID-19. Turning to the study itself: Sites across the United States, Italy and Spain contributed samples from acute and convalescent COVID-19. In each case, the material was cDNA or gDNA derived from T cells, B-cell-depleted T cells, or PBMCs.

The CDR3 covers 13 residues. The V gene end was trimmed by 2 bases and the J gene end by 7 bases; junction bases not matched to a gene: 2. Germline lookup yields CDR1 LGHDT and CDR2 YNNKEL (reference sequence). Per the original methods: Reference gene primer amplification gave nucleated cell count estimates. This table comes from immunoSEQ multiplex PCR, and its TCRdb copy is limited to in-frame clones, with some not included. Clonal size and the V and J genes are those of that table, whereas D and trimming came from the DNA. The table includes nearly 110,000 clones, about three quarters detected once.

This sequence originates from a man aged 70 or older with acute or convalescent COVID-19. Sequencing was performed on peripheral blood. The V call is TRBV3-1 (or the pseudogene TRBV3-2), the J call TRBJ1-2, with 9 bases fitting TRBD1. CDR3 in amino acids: CASSQRGQGGYTF. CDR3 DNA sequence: TGTGCCAGCAGCCAAAGGGGACAGGGTGGCTACACCTTC.